This passage covers 24 T cell receptor beta chains from one sample sequenced in a study of blood T cell repertoires in COVID-19. The assay was immunoSEQ multiplex PCR, and TCRdb's table has in-frame clones only and misses some. The repertoire includes 300,000 to 450,000 clones, approximately 87% of them detected once, and 1.5% to 2% sits in the top ten. The source material was PBMCs or T cells enriched from blood (not recorded which). The receptors derive from a middle-aged man in a cohort exposed to, infected with or recovered from COVID-19 (not recorded which).

The gene calls are TRBV24-1 and TRBJ2-1; 8 bases match TRBD2. CDR1 is KGHDR and CDR2 is SFDVKD in the germline V gene. V shed 0 bases and J 4 bases; nucleotides not matched to a gene: 4. This CDR3 spans 16 amino acids. For the CDR3, the DNA is TGTGCCACCAGTGATTTGAGTAGCGGGAAATACAATGAGCAGTTCTTC. As protein: CATSDLSSGKYNEQFF.

This sequence joins TRBV9 and TRBJ1-1; D remains ambiguous. This CDR3 has 14 amino acids. The V end lost 3 bases, the J end lost 1 base, and 10 bases lay between the germline ends. CDR1 SGDLS and CDR2 YYNGEE come from the germline V gene. CDR3 sequence reads: CASSANTANTEAFF. The DNA for the CDR3 is TGTGCCAGCAGCGCTAATACAGCGAACACTGAAGCTTTCTTT.

The chain links TRBV21-1 to TRBJ1-2; TRBD1, as called in the table, went unchecked against the DNA. TRBV21-1 is a documented pseudogene. The CDR3 has 14 amino acids. In nucleotides, the CDR3 is TGTGCCAGCAGCAAAGCGCTGCAGGGCTATGGCTACACCTTC. Amino acid sequence: CASSKALQGYGYTF.

The V and J genes are TRBV2 and TRBJ1-5; maybe TRBD1 (5 bases). Germline assignment: CDR1 SNHLY and CDR2 FYNNEI. This CDR3 is built from 16 residues. Trimming stripped 6 bases from V and 0 bases from J, with 15 bases between. The CDR3 nucleotides are TGTGCCAGCAGCCTCGACAGATCCTATAGCAATCAGCCCCAGCATTTT. Its protein product is CASSLDRSYSNQPQHF.

The chain joins TRBV14 to TRBJ1-2; TRBD1 is a possible D gene (5 bases). Germline V gene lookup returns CDR1 SGHDN and CDR2 FVKESK. CDR3 size: 13 residues. V shed 2 bases and J shed 4 bases, with 8 bases lying between them. The CDR3 loop reads CASSQLGPYGYTF. CDR3 coding DNA: TGTGCCAGCAGCCAACTGGGGCCCTATGGCTACACCTTC.

The V and J genes are TRBV21-1 and TRBJ2-7; the table's D call, TRBD2, has no DNA check behind it. TRBV21-1 is deemed a pseudogene. CDR3 length equals 15 residues. The CDR3 region has the DNA TGTGCCAGCAGCCATCCGGAGGTCAGGCTCCACGAGCAGTACTTC. This encodes CASSHPEVRLHEQYF.

The rearrangement links TRBV7-8 to TRBJ2-1; D uncertain. CDR1 is SGHVS, CDR2 FQNEAQ, per germline. The V end lost 1 base, the J end lost 7 bases, and 29 bases lay between the germline ends. The length of the CDR3 is 20 residues. The CDR3 DNA is TGTGCCAGCAGCTTAGGTACCTCCCGTGTCCTTGCTAGTCCCGGAAATGAGCAGTTCTTC. Protein sequence: CASSLGTSRVLASPGNEQFF.

This chain joins TRBV5-1 and TRBJ2-3; 8 bases match TRBD2. The trim removed 4 bases at V and 4 bases at J, leaving 5 bases unmatched. Germline values: CDR1 SGHRS, CDR2 YFSETQ. CDR3 length: 14 residues. CDR3 coding DNA: TGCGCCAGCAGCGTCAATAGCGGGGCAGATACGCAGTATTTT. Its translation is CASSVNSGADTQYF.

This clone was seen once. The chain carries TRBV14 and TRBJ1-5; D is undetermined. The CDR3 extends over 13 amino acids. The V gene's germline CDR1 is SGHDN and CDR2 FVKESK. V was cut by 0 bases and J by 9 bases, with 9 bases left in between. CDR3 DNA sequence: TGTGCCAGCAGCCAAGAGCGAGGGATGCCCCAGCATTTT. Translation gives CASSQERGMPQHF.

This clone was detected only once. This chain links TRBV19 with TRBJ2-5; 7 positions match TRBD1. V lost 6 bases and J lost 4; bases outside the gene matches: 11. Looked up from germline, CDR1 is LNHDA and CDR2 is SQIVND (reference sequence). The CDR3 runs to 15 residues. The CDR3 DNA is TGTGCCAGTAGCAGACAGGGTTGGTTCTCAGAGACCCAGTACTTC. Protein sequence: CASSRQGWFSETQYF.

The chain recombines TRBV2 with TRBJ2-5; D is undetermined. V gave up 7 bases and J gave up 2 bases, with 14 bases separating them. The CDR3 consists of 14 residues. Germline values: CDR1 SNHLY, CDR2 FYNNEI. The CDR3 loop is CASKEAAQQETQYF. The CDR3 DNA sequence: TGTGCCAGCAAGGAAGCTGCACAGCAAGAGACCCAGTACTTC.

This rearrangement joins TRBV5-1 to TRBJ2-2, with 14 nucleotides matching TRBD2. J gave up 6 bases and V 3 bases, and 1 base lay outside the gene matches. The CDR3 runs 15 residues. The germline V gene has CDR1 SGHRS and CDR2 YFSETQ. The CDR3: CASSSGLAGAGELFF. In nucleotides, the CDR3 is TGCGCCAGCAGCTCGGGACTAGCGGGAGCCGGGGAGCTGTTTTTT.

This chain connects TRBV30 to TRBJ2-1; TRBD2 is a possible D gene (7 bases). Germline CDR1 is GTSNPN and CDR2 is SVGIG (reference sequence). The CDR3 spans 16 residues. V dropped 4 bases and J dropped 5 bases, with 21 bases sitting between them. DNA for the CDR3: TGTGCCTGGATGAGGGGGGTTGGACTAGGGGACAATGAGCAGTTCTTC. It translates to CAWMRGVGLGDNEQFF.

The rearrangement joins TRBV25-1 to TRBJ2-7; 9 bases fit TRBD1. From germline, CDR1 is MGHDK and CDR2 SYGVNS. Germline trimming cut 6 bases from V and 4 bases from J; bases unmatched to any gene: 16. The CDR3 is made up of 17 amino acids. DNA of the CDR3: TGTGCCAGCAGCCCGGGACAGGGAACACCTATTGCATACGAGCAGTACTTC. Translating it yields CASSPGQGTPIAYEQYF.

The chain has TRBV20-1 and TRBJ1-2; 7 bases align to TRBD1. Germline CDR1 is DFQATT and CDR2 is SNEGSKA (reference sequence). The CDR3 is 14 residues long. Trimming cost V 3 bases and J 0 bases; bases outside gene matches: 4. The CDR3: CSASLGTANYGYTF. CDR3 in DNA: TGCAGTGCTAGTCTAGGGACAGCTAACTATGGCTACACCTTC.

The rearrangement links TRBV29-1 to TRBJ2-1, with TRBD1 matching over 8 bases. The V and J ends lost 6 bases and 2 bases, in that order; junction bases with no gene match: 12. Germline loops: CDR1 SQVTM, CDR2 ANQGSEA. This CDR3 spans 16 amino acids. CDR3 residues: CSVVGQDEATYNEQFF. The CDR3 bases are TGCAGCGTAGTGGGACAGGATGAAGCTACCTACAATGAGCAGTTCTTC.

This clone appeared a single time. This rearrangement joins TRBV11-3 to TRBJ2-2, with 11 bases aligning to TRBD1. Trimming removed 5 bases from V and 4 bases from J; junction bases left unmatched: 3. The CDR3 runs 15 residues. Germline CDR1 is SGHNT and CDR2 is YENEEA. The CDR3 DNA sequence: TGTGCCAGCAGCCCCGGGACAGGGGGCACCGGGGAGCTGTTTTTT. This gives the protein CASSPGTGGTGELFF.

The DNA of the CDR3 is TGTGCCAGCAGTAACGACAAGTTTGAAGCTTTCTTT. Translating it yields CASSNDKFEAFF. The chain recombines TRBV28 with TRBJ1-1; D unclear. Trimming took 5 bases from V and 7 from J, leaving 11 bases between them. CDR3 length equals 12 residues. CDR1 and CDR2 (germline): MDHEN, SYDVKM.

The chain carries TRBV15 and TRBJ2-7; 13 bases are a match to TRBD2. V shed 0 bases, J shed 7 bases, and the junction held 12 bases outside the gene matches. CDR3 length: 18 amino acids. Germline V gene lookup returns CDR1 LNHNV and CDR2 YYDKDF (reference sequence). The CDR3 nucleotides are TGTGCCACCAGCAGAGATATAGGACTAGCGGGAGTCGTGGGGGAGCAGTACTTC. Its protein product is CATSRDIGLAGVVGEQYF.

The rearrangement links TRBV4-2 to TRBJ2-1; 12 nucleotides align to TRBD2. Germline loops: CDR1 LGHNA, CDR2 YNFKEQ. With V trimmed by 3 bases and J by 5 bases, 5 bases remained unmatched. The CDR3 has 16 residues. The CDR3 is CASSHMTSGSNNEQFF. DNA for the CDR3: TGTGCCAGCAGCCACATGACTAGCGGGAGTAACAATGAGCAGTTCTTC.

This chain links TRBV30 with TRBJ1-2; 7 nucleotides line up with TRBD1. The CDR3 consists of 14 residues. Per the germline V gene, CDR1 is GTSNPN and CDR2 is SVGIG (reference sequence). V dropped 3 bases and J dropped 0; count of bases not matched to a gene: 4. CDR3 amino acids: CAWRRTGANYGYTF. The CDR3 nucleotides read TGTGCCTGGAGGCGGACAGGCGCTAACTATGGCTACACCTTC.

V usage is TRBV18 and J usage is TRBJ2-3, with 10 bases lining up with TRBD2. The CDR3 contains 16 residues. J lost 6 bases, V lost 2 bases, and 8 bases had no gene match. Germline V gives CDR1 KGHSH, CDR2 LQKENI. The CDR3 bases are TGTGCCAGCTCACCAGCGGGGACTAGCGTGGCGGATACGCAGTATTTT. Its translation is CASSPAGTSVADTQYF. The full variable domain, completed using reference TRBV18 and TRBJ2-3, is NAGVMQNPRHLVRRRGQEARLRCSPMKGHSHVYWYRQLPEEGLKFMVYLQKENIIDESGMPKERFSAEFPKEGPSILRIQQVVRGDSAAYFCASSPAGTSVADTQYFGPGTRLTVL.

The chain couples TRBV5-1 to TRBJ2-5; 9 bases fit TRBD1. J lost 1 base, V lost 4 bases, and 5 bases had no gene match. From germline, CDR1 is SGHRS and CDR2 YFSETQ. The length of the CDR3 is 15 residues. The CDR3 reads CASSTMTGGQETQYF. In DNA form, the CDR3 reads TGCGCCAGCAGCACGATGACAGGGGGCCAAGAGACCCAGTACTTC.

V and J are TRBV5-4 and TRBJ2-1; D unresolved. V was pared by 0 bases and J by 0 bases, with 10 bases between. The CDR3 length is 16 residues. Germline assignment: CDR1 SGHNT and CDR2 YYREEE (reference sequence). In DNA, the CDR3 is TGTGCCAGCAGCTTGGGCGCGCCGAGCTCCTACAATGAGCAGTTCTTC. It yields the protein CASSLGAPSSYNEQFF.